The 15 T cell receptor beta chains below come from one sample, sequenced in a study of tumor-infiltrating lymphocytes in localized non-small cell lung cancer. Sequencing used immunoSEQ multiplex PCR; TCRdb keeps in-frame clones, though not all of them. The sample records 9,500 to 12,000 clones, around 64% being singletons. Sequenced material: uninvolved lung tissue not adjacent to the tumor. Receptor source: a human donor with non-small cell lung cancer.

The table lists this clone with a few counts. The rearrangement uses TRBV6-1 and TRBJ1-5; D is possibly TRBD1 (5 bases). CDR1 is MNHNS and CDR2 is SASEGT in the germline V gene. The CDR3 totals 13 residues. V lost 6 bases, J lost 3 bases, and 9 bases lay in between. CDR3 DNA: TGTGCCAGCAGGGACACCCTCAATCAGCCCCAGCATTTT. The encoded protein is CASRDTLNQPQHF.

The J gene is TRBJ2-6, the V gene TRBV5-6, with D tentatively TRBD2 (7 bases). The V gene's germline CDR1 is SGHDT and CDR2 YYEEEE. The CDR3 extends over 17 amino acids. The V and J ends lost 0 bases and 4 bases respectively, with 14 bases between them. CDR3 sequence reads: CASSLDAGARGANVLTF. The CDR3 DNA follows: TGTGCCAGCAGCTTGGATGCGGGGGCGCGGGGGGCCAACGTCCTGACTTTC.

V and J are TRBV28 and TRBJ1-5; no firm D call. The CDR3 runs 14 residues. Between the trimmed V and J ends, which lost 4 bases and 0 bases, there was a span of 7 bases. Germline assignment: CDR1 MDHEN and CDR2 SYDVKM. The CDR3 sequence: CASSSWASNQPQHF. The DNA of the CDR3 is TGTGCCAGCAGTTCCTGGGCTAGCAATCAGCCCCAGCATTTT.

The CDR3 here is CASSVATTGGNTGELFF. The CDR3 DNA reads as TGTGCCAGCAGCGTAGCTACCACCGGCGGGAACACCGGGGAGCTGTTTTTT. The V and J genes are TRBV9 and TRBJ2-2; D not certain. From germline, CDR1 is SGDLS and CDR2 YYNGEE. Trimming cost V 0 bases and J 1 base, with 13 bases left between them. This CDR3 region has 17 residues.

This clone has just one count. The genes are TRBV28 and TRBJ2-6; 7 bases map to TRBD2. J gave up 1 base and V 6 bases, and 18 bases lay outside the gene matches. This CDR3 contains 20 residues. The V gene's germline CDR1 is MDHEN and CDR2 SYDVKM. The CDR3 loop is CASSNGGLALPISGANVLTF. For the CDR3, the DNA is TGTGCCAGCAGCAACGGGGGGTTGGCCTTACCGATATCTGGGGCCAACGTCCTGACTTTC.

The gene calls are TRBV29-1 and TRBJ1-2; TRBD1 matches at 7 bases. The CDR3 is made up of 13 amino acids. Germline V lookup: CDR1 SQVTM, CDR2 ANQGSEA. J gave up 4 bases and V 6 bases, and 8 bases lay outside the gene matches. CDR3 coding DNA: TGCAGCGTAGAACGACAGGGAGGCTATGGCTACACCTTC. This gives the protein CSVERQGGYGYTF.

CDR3: CASSLAKAAEQYF. The CDR3 coding sequence is TGCGCCAGCAGCTTGGCCAAGGCAGCCGAGCAGTACTTC. V and J are TRBV5-1 and TRBJ2-7; no definite D call. Looked up from germline, CDR1 is SGHRS and CDR2 is YFSETQ. This CDR3 region has 13 residues. Deletions cut 0 bases from V and 6 bases from J, with 10 bases between.

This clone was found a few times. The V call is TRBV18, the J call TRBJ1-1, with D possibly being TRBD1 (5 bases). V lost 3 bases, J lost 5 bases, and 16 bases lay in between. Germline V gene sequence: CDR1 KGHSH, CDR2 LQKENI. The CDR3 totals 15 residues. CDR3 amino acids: CASSPTPGEETEAFF. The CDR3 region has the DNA TGTGCCAGCTCACCGACTCCGGGGGAAGAAACTGAAGCTTTCTTT. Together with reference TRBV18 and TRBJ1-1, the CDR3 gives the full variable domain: NAGVMQNPRHLVRRRGQEARLRCSPMKGHSHVYWYRQLPEEGLKFMVYLQKENIIDESGMPKERFSAEFPKEGPSILRIQQVVRGDSAAYFCASSPTPGEETEAFFGQGTRLTVV.

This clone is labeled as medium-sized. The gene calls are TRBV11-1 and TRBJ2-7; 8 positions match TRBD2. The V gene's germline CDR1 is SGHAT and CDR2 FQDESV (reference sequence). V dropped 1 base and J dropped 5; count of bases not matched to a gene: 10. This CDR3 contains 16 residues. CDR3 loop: CASSLVRGDGYNEQYF. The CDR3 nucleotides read TGTGCCAGCAGCTTAGTGCGGGGGGACGGCTACAACGAGCAGTACTTC.

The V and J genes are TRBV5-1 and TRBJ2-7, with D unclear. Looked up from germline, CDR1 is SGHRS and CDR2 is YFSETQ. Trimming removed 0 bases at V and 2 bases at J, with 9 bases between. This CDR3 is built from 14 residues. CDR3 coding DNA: TGCGCCAGCAGCTTGGTGGTGCAGCCCTACGAGCAGTACTTC. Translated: CASSLVVQPYEQYF.

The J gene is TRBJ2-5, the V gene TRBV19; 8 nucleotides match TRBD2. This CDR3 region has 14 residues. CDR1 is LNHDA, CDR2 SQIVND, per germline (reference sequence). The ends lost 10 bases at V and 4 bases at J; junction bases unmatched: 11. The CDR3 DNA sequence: TGTGCCACATCAACTACGGGGGGGGGAGAGACCCAGTACTTC. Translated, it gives CATSTTGGGETQYF.

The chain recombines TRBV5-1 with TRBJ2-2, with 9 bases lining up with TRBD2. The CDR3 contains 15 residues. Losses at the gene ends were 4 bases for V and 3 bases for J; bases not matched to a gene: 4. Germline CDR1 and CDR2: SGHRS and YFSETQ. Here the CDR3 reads CASSPLAGDTGELFF. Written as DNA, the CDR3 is TGCGCCAGCAGCCCACTAGCGGGTGACACCGGGGAGCTGTTTTTT.

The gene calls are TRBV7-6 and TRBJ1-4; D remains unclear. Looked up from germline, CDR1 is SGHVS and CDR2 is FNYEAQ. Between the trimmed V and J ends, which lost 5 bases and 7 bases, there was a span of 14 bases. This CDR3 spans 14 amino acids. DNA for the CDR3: TGTGCCAGCAGCCAAGGGTCGGTCGTTGAAAAACTGTTTTTT. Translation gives CASSQGSVVEKLFF.

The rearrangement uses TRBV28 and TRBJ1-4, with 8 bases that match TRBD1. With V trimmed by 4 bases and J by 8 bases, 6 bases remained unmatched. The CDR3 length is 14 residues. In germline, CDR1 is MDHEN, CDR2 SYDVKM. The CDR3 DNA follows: TGTGCCAGCAGTTCCCCGACAGGGGAAGAAAAACTGTTTTTT. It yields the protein CASSSPTGEEKLFF. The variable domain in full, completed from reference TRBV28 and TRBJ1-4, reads DVKVTQSSRYLVKRTGEKVFLECVQDMDHENMFWYRQDPGLGLRLIYFSYDVKMKEKGDIPEGYSVSREKKERFSLILESASTNQTSMYLCASSSPTGEEKLFFGSGTQLSVL.

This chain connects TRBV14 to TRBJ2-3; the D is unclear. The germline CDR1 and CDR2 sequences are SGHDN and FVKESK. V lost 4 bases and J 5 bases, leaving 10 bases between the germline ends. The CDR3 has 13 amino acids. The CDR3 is CASSPFLGDTQYF. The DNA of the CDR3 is TGTGCCAGCAGCCCCTTCCTGGGAGATACGCAGTATTTT.